This is a list of T cell receptor beta chains from one sample in a study of cytomegalovirus exposure and HLA in healthy donors. TCRdb's copy holds only in-frame clones and misses some; the assay was immunoSEQ multiplex PCR. Among 72,000 or so clones listed, 70% to 85% were seen once. Sequenced: PBMCs. Receptors were obtained from a human donor in good health. Each CDR3 is given with its conserved first and last residue. The D gene is left open where the match is weak. A row's size may be missing; if present it is once, few, many or a size class.

>-|TRBV5-1|TRBD1|TRBJ1-3
CASSPRDRGAGNTIYF
TGCGCCAGCAGCCCGCGGGACAGGGGAGCTGGAAACACCATATATTTT
>medium-sized|TRBV6-5|TRBD1|TRBJ1-2
CASSYAHDRGGDGYTF
TGTGCCAGCAGTTACGCTCATGACAGGGGAGGCGATGGCTACACCTTC
>-|TRBV7-2|-|TRBJ1-5
CASSLSWNQPQHF
TGTGCCAGCAGCTTAAGCTGGAATCAGCCCCAGCATTTT
>few|TRBV25-1|TRBD1|TRBJ2-2
CASSESSGTGRTGELFF
TGTGCCAGCAGTGAATCATCCGGGACAGGGCGCACCGGGGAGCTGTTTTTT
>-|TRBV18|-|TRBJ1-3
CASSPGVAGNTIYF
TGTGCCAGCTCACCCGGGGTTGCTGGAAACACCATATATTTT
>few|TRBV13|TRBD1|TRBJ1-1
CASSPPGTGNTEAFF
TGTGCCAGCAGCCCCCCCGGGACAGGGAACACTGAAGCTTTCTTT
>-|TRBV7-9|TRBD1|TRBJ2-7
CASSSFSGTGSYEQYF
TGTGCCAGCAGCTCTTTCTCCGGGACAGGGTCCTACGAGCAGTACTTC
>-|TRBV29-1|TRBD2|TRBJ2-1
CSVGTSYNEQFF
TGCAGCGTTGGGACTAGTTACAATGAGCAGTTCTTC
>-|TRBV27|TRBD2|TRBJ2-1
CASSLPRTSGRYNEQFF
TGTGCCAGCAGTTTACCCCGGACTAGCGGGAGATACAATGAGCAGTTCTTC
>-|TRBV30|TRBD1|TRBJ1-4
CAWKVGRGIEKLFF
TGTGCCTGGAAGGTGGGCAGGGGGATAGAAAAACTGTTTTTT
>-|TRBV7-9|-|TRBJ2-1
CASSLGRHNEQFF
TGTGCCAGCAGCTTAGGGAGGCACAATGAGCAGTTCTTC
>few|TRBV5-1|TRBD1|TRBJ2-7
CASSQSTGGTYEQYF
TGCGCCAGCAGCCAATCGACAGGGGGAACCTACGAGCAGTACTTC
>-|TRBV10-3|-|TRBJ1-1
CAIRRDTEAFF
TGTGCCATCAGACGGGACACTGAAGCTTTCTTT
>-|TRBV7-8|TRBD2|TRBJ2-7
CASSLGVAGVPYEQYF
TGTGCCAGCAGCTTAGGGGTAGCGGGAGTACCCTACGAGCAGTACTTC
>-|TRBV12-5|-|TRBJ2-3
CASGLDKQAPQYF
TGTGCTAGTGGTTTGGACAAACAGGCTCCGCAGTATTTT
>once|TRBV28|-|TRBJ1-4
CASSFLGGEKLFF
TGTGCCAGCAGTTTCCTAGGTGGCGAAAAACTGTTTTTT
>few|TRBV7-6|TRBD1|TRBJ2-5
CASSLGTGGGQETQYF
TGTGCCAGCAGCTTAGGGACAGGGGGCGGCCAAGAGACCCAGTACTTC
>-|TRBV30|-|TRBJ1-4
CAWSGGNIGKLFF
TGTGCCTGGAGTGGAGGGAATATCGGAAAACTGTTTTTT
>-|TRBV11-3|TRBD2|TRBJ2-1
CASSTLAGGFYNEQFF
TGTGCCAGCAGCACACTAGCGGGAGGGTTCTACAATGAGCAGTTCTTC